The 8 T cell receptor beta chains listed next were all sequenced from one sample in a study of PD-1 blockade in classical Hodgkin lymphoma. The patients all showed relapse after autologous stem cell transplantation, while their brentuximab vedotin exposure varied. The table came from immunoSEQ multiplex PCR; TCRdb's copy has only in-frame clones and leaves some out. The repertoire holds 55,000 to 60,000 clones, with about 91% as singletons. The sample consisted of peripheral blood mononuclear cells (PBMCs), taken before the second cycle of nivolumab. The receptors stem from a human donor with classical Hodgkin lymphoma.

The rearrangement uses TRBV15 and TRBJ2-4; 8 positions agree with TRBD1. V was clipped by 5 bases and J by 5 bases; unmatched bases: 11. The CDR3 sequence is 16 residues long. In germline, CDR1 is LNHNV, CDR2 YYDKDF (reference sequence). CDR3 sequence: CATSGMDRERENIQYF. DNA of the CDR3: TGTGCCACCAGCGGAATGGACAGGGAAAGGGAAAACATTCAGTACTTC.

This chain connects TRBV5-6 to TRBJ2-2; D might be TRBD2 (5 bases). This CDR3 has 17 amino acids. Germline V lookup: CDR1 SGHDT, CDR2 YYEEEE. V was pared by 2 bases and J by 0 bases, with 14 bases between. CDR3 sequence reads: CASSFFAGATNTGELFF. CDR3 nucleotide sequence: TGTGCCAGCAGCTTTTTCGCGGGCGCGACGAACACCGGGGAGCTGTTTTTT.

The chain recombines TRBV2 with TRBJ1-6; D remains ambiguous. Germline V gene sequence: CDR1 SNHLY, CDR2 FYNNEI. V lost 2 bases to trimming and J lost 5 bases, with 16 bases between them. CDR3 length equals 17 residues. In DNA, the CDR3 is TGTGCCAGCAGTGAATCCCTCGGGCAGGCGAATAATTCACCCCTCCACTTT. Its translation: CASSESLGQANNSPLHF.

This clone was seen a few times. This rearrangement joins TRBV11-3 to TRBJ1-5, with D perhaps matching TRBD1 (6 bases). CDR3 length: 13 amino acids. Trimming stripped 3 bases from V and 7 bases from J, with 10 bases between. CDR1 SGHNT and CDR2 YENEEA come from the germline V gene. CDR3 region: CASSLAGVQPQHF. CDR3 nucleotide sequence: TGTGCCAGCAGCTTGGCAGGGGTACAGCCCCAGCATTTT. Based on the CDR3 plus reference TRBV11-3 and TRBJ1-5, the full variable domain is EAGVVQSPRYKIIEKKQPVAFWCNPISGHNTLYWYLQNLGQGPELLIRYENEEAVDDSQLPKDRFSAERLKGVDSTLKIQPAELGDSAVYLCASSLAGVQPQHFGDGTRLSIL.

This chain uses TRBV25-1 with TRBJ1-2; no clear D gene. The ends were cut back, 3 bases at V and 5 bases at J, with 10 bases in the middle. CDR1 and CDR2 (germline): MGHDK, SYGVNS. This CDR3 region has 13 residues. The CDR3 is CASSDPTVYGYTF. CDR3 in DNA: TGTGCCAGCAGTGACCCCACTGTATATGGCTACACCTTC.

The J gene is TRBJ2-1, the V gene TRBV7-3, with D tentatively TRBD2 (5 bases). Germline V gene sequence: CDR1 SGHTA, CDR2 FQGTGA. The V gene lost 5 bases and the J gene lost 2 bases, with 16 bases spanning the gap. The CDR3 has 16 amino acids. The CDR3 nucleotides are TGTGCCAGCAGCCCCTCCTTAGCGATTCCCTACAATGAGCAGTTCTTC. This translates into CASSPSLAIPYNEQFF.

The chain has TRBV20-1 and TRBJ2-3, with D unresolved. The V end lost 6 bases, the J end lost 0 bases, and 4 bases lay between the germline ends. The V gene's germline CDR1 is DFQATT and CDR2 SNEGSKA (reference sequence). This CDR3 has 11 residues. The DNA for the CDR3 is TGCAGTGCCAGGAGCACAGATACGCAGTATTTT. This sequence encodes CSARSTDTQYF.

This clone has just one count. The CDR3 region is CASSSPGLTFF. CDR3 coding DNA: TGTGCCAGCTCTAGTCCGGGCCTTACTTTCTTT. The chain joins TRBV2 to TRBJ1-1; D is unresolved. V was cut by 8 bases and J by 12 bases, with 16 bases left in between. CDR1 is SNHLY and CDR2 is FYNNEI in the germline V gene. There are 11 residues in the CDR3.